Included here is one T cell receptor (beta chain) sequence, with context. The target antigen is unknown. As part of library construction, unique molecular identifiers were attached to individual cDNA molecules. MiXCR was run by TCRdb on the 5' RACE reads, yielding one entry per CDR3 protein. The data contain 75,000 to 100,000 distinct CDR3 sequences, 14% to 15% of them singletons. This sample is drawn from a study of early T cells in non-severe SARS-CoV-2 infection. Study-level background: Chains from this unsorted whole-blood bulk RNA could not be paired.

V gave up 1 base and J gave up 4 bases, with 9 bases separating them. The CDR3 runs to 14 residues. Germline assignment: CDR1 SEHNR and CDR2 FQNEAQ (reference sequence). Study-wide results and caveats: Matches to VDJdb favored anti-spike CD8 responses and missed private and CD4 specificities.

The sequenced sample was whole blood. This sequence originates from an adult who was a healthcare worker with PCR-confirmed SARS-CoV-2 infection or an uninfected control (not recorded which). J is TRBJ2-3 and V is TRBV7-9; TRBD2 is a possible D gene (6 bases). The CDR3 DNA is TGTGCCAGCAGCTTAGGGTCGGGGGCAGATACGCAGTATTTT. Its protein product is CASSLGSGADTQYF. The full variable domain, completed using reference TRBV7-9 and TRBJ2-3, is DTGVSQNPRHKITKRGQNVTFRCDPISEHNRLYWYRQTLGQGPEFLTYFQNEAQLEKSRLLSDRFSAERPKGSFSTLEIQRTEQGDSAMYLCASSLGSGADTQYFGPGTRLTVL.